Listed below are T cell receptor beta chains from one sample, sequenced in a study of T cells in Graves' hyperthyroidism and ophthalmopathy. TCRdb itself ran the multiplex PCR reads through MiXCR, one entry per CDR3 protein. This table has about 260,000 distinct CDR3 sequences, 20% to 30% appearing once. The specimen sequenced was blood. The origin of the receptors is a man aged 35-49 years with Graves' hyperthyroidism that later progressed to Graves' ophthalmopathy. CDR3s include the opening cysteine and the closing phenylalanine or tryptophan. A D gene is named only where the DNA matches it firmly. Size is stated for part of the rows, as once, few or many counts, or as a class when the clone is expanded.

V	D	size	J	DNA	CDR3
TRBV24-1	-	many	TRBJ1-1	TGTGCCACCAGTGCCTCAACAGGTTTGAACACTGAAGCTTTCTTT	CATSASTGLNTEAFF
TRBV6-2/TRBV6-3	TRBD2	-	TRBJ2-7	TGTGCCAGCAGTTCTCAGCGGGGTTGGTACGAGCAGTACTTC	CASSSQRGWYEQYF
TRBV10-3	-	many	TRBJ2-7	TGTGCCGGTGGGGTGGCGGGCGAGCAGTACTTC	CAGGVAGEQYF
TRBV10-3	TRBD1	many	TRBJ1-2	TGTGCCATCAGTGGACCATCTCACGGGACAGTGGATGGCTACACCTTC	CAISGPSHGTVDGYTF
TRBV28	TRBD1	many	TRBJ1-3	TGTGCCAGCAGTAAACGGACAGGGGTGTCTGGAAACACCATATATTTT	CASSKRTGVSGNTIYF
TRBV7-2	TRBD1	many	TRBJ2-7	TGTGCCAGCAGCCCTGACAGGGGGTCTTACGAGCAGTACTTC	CASSPDRGSYEQYF
TRBV4-1	TRBD2	many	TRBJ2-2	TGCGCCAGCAGCCAAGCTCAGCGGGACTCCGGGGAGCTGTTTTTT	CASSQAQRDSGELFF
TRBV28	TRBD1	-	TRBJ1-2	TGTGCCAGCAGTTTGGGGACAGCATTGAGTTACACCTTC	CASSLGTALSYTF
TRBV11-2	-	-	TRBJ1-1	TGTGCCAGCAGCTTCCAACCAGGGAGAACGAACACTGAAGCTTTCTTT	CASSFQPGRTNTEAFF
TRBV5-5	-	many	TRBJ2-7	TGTGCCAGCAGCCCGCGGGGGCCTATATCGGACGAGCAGTACTTC	CASSPRGPISDEQYF
TRBV6-5	TRBD1	-	TRBJ1-1	TGTGCCAGCGTTAGGACAGGCGTTGGGGCTGAAGCTTTCTTT	CASVRTGVGAEAFF
TRBV7-3	-	many	TRBJ2-2	TGTGCCAGCAGCTTAACGAGGGATACGAACACCGGGGAGCTGTTTTTT	CASSLTRDTNTGELFF
TRBV2	TRBD1	many	TRBJ2-2	TGTGCCAAGGGACAGTACACCGGGGAGCTGTTTTTT	CAKGQYTGELFF